The 14 T cell receptor beta chains listed next were all sequenced from one sample in a study of blood T cells in healthy people across ages. A second PCR of 7 to 11 cycles used a sample-barcoded 5' primer and a J-beta primer mix. TCRdb re-called the 5' RACE reads with MiXCR, one entry per CDR3 protein. The sample has roughly 1.5 million distinct CDR3 sequences, approximately 43% seen once. The sequencing input was blood. The source is a woman between 18 and 29 years old in good health.

This clonotype was seen only a few times. The chain is built from TRBV18 and TRBJ2-5; 9 nucleotides align to TRBD1. In germline, CDR1 is KGHSH, CDR2 LQKENI. This CDR3 is built from 14 residues. J was trimmed by 5 bases and V by 6 bases; bases with no gene match: 7. CDR3 in amino acids: CASSQGQGFETQYF. Written as DNA, the CDR3 is TGTGCCAGCTCCCAGGGACAGGGTTTTGAGACCCAGTACTTC.

This chain links TRBV6-1 with TRBJ1-2, with D hard to call. Germline CDR1 is MNHNS and CDR2 is SASEGT. The CDR3 spans 12 residues. The V and J ends lost 2 bases and 5 bases respectively, with 6 bases between them. CDR3 in amino acids: CASSETSYGYTF. The CDR3 bases are TGTGCCAGCAGTGAAACCAGTTATGGCTACACCTTC.

This clonotype was recorded many times. The chain links TRBV7-9 to TRBJ2-1; no definite D call. Trimming took off 5 bases at V and 4 bases at J, with 27 bases between the two ends. The CDR3 runs to 19 residues. The germline CDR1 and CDR2 sequences are SEHNR and FQNEAQ (reference sequence). The CDR3 DNA is TGTGCCAGCAGCGATCCAACCTTCGCGACACCGCCTCTGTACAATGAGCAGTTCTTC. Translating it yields CASSDPTFATPPLYNEQFF.

The chain couples TRBV20-1 to TRBJ1-2; D possibly corresponds to TRBD1 (5 bases). Between the trimmed V and J ends, which lost 0 bases and 2 bases, there was a span of 16 bases. Germline values: CDR1 DFQATT, CDR2 SNEGSKA (reference sequence). The CDR3 totals 16 residues. The DNA for the CDR3 is TGCAGTGCTAGAGAGGGGGGGAAGGGGATGAACTATGGCTACACCTTC. Its protein is CSAREGGKGMNYGYTF.

This clonotype was counted a few times. This could be a read error, since a much larger clone is one nucleotide away. This rearrangement joins TRBV5-1 to TRBJ2-7; D is undetermined. The germline CDR1 and CDR2 sequences are SGHRS and YFSETQ. The CDR3 has 14 amino acids. This chain's CDR3 is CTSSLSPQPDEQYF. In nucleotides, the CDR3 is TGCACCAGCAGCTTGTCCCCTCAGCCCGACGAGCAGTACTTC.

Worth noting for this clonotype: This may stem from a read error, because a much larger clone lies one nucleotide away. The V and J genes are TRBV24-1 and TRBJ2-7; TRBD2 aligns across 7 bases. There are 14 residues in the CDR3. CDR1 KGHDR and CDR2 SFDVKD come from the germline V gene. In DNA, the CDR3 is TGTGTCACCAGTGGGGGAGGGGACCCCTACGAGCAGTACTTC. Its translation is CVTSGGGDPYEQYF.

Concerning this clonotype itself: One end of the junction varies from germline; a read error may be responsible. This chain joins TRBV20-1 and TRBJ2-3, with a weak D call TRBD1 (6 bases). Germline-derived CDR1 and CDR2 are DFQATT and SNEGSKA (reference sequence). The CDR3 has 13 residues. CDR3 DNA: TGCAGTGTTAGAATGGGGGCAACAGATACGCAGTATTTT. Encoded protein: CSVRMGATDTQYF.

In this sample, this clonotype turned up a few times. The chain couples TRBV12-3 or TRBV12-4 to TRBJ1-5; 7 nucleotides match TRBD1. V lost 5 bases to trimming and J lost 6 bases; unmatched junction nucleotides: 10. The CDR3 covers 15 residues. The CDR3 is CASSGGQFLGQPQHF. The CDR3 DNA sequence: TGTGCCAGCAGTGGGGGACAGTTCCTAGGTCAGCCCCAGCATTTT.

The chain couples TRBV7-8 to TRBJ2-4, with a tentative D call TRBD1 (6 bases). The end of the DNA aligns better with TRBJ2-7, so the J call may be wrong. This CDR3 has 18 residues. The germline gives CDR1 SGHVS, CDR2 FQNEAQ. The CDR3 spells CASSLSLSGRGRAYEQYF. CDR3 DNA: TGTGCCAGCAGCTTAAGTTTATCGGGCAGGGGCAGGGCCTACGAGCAGTACTTC.

This clonotype was counted once. This chain links TRBV10-3 with TRBJ2-2; the D gene could be TRBD1 or TRBD2 (5 bases each). Deletions cut 4 bases from V and 6 bases from J, with 12 bases between. The length of the CDR3 is 14 residues. The V gene's germline CDR1 is ENHRY and CDR2 SYGVKD. CDR3 nucleotides: TGTGCCATCAGTGGGGAGTGGGGGTCCGGGGAGCTGTTTTTT. Translation: CAISGEWGSGELFF.

Note on this clonotype: One base away lies a much larger clone, so this may be a sequencing read error. This rearrangement joins TRBV7-3 to TRBJ1-1; D not certain. The CDR3 loop spans 13 amino acids. V was clipped by 2 bases and J by 3 bases, with 7 bases between them. CDR1 is SGHTA and CDR2 is FQGTGA in the germline V gene. This chain's CDR3 is CASSLFWDTEAFF. The CDR3 DNA sequence: TGTGCCAGCAGCTTATTCTGGGACACTGAAGCTTTCTTT.

A few counts support this clonotype. The V and J genes are TRBV20-1 and TRBJ1-1, with D hard to call. The CDR3 totals 13 residues. CDR1 DFQATT and CDR2 SNEGSKA come from the germline V gene (reference sequence). The CDR3 region has the DNA TGCAGGGGCGCAGGTTACATGAACACTGAAGCTTTCTTT. It codes for CRGAGYMNTEAFF.

In this sample, this clonotype turned up a few times. CDR3 nucleotides: TGTGCCAGCAGTTTCGGAGGGGGAGGTCGGAACACTGAAGCTTTCTTT. This translates into CASSFGGGGRNTEAFF. The chain carries TRBV12-3 or TRBV12-4 and TRBJ1-1, with D perhaps TRBD1 (6 bases). V was pared by 3 bases and J by 1 base, with 15 bases between. The CDR3 contains 16 residues.

This clonotype was counted between two and nine times. The gene calls are TRBV14 and TRBJ2-3; D is unclear. The CDR3 contains 14 residues. The germline gives CDR1 SGHDN, CDR2 FVKESK. Trimming stripped 4 bases from V and 2 bases from J, with 10 bases between. Written as DNA, the CDR3 is TGTGCCAGCAGCCTCGACCAAAACACAGATACGCAGTATTTT. Amino acids: CASSLDQNTDTQYF.